The rows below give T cell receptor beta chains drawn from one sample of a study of blood T cell repertoires in COVID-19. The data were produced by immunoSEQ multiplex PCR, yet TCRdb's version contains in-frame clones alone and is incomplete. The repertoire consists of 150,000 to 200,000 clones, with around 90% occurring once and the leading ten covering approximately 8.2%. Sequencing was done on a sample of PBMCs or T cells enriched from blood (not recorded which). These TCRs come from a woman aged 18-29 years who had recovered from COVID-19. CDR3s include the opening cysteine and the closing phenylalanine or tryptophan. Fields, in order: V gene, CDR3 length, clone size, J gene, D gene, CDR3 DNA, CDR3 protein. A D gene is named only where the DNA matches it firmly. Clone size is not always given. Where it is, it says once, few, many or a class for expanded clones.

>TRBV2|12|NA|TRBJ1-1|NA
TGTGCCAGCAGTGGGGAGATCACTGAAGCTTTCTTT
CASSGEITEAFF
>TRBV10-3|12|NA|TRBJ1-6|NA
TGTGCCAGAAGAGGACAGAATTCACCCCTCCACTTT
CARRGQNSPLHF
>TRBV28|16|NA|TRBJ1-2|NA
TGTGCCAGCAGTTTGTCTGGCCAGGGTCGGGTCTATGGCTACACCTTC
CASSLSGQGRVYGYTF
>TRBV5-6|16|NA|TRBJ2-2|TRBD1
TGTGCCAGCAGCTCAACCGGGACAGGGGACACCGGGGAGCTGTTTTTT
CASSSTGTGDTGELFF
>TRBV5-6|13|NA|TRBJ1-1|NA
TGTGCCAGCAGCAAGGGCGCGGGCACTGAAGCTTTCTTT
CASSKGAGTEAFF
>TRBV6-5|14|NA|TRBJ1-2|TRBD1
TGTGCCAGCAGGAATTATGACAGGGGGCAAGGCTACACCTTC
CASRNYDRGQGYTF
>TRBV3-1/TRBV3-2|13|NA|TRBJ1-1|NA
TGTGCGAGCCATGGCGGGCGTAGCACTGAAGCTTTCTTT
CASHGGRSTEAFF
>TRBV5-6|14|NA|TRBJ1-5|NA
TGTGCCAGCAGCTTCGGGACTGTTAAGGGGCCCCAGCATTTT
CASSFGTVKGPQHF
>TRBV6-5|14|once|TRBJ2-6|NA
TGTGCCAGCAGAAGTATAGCTGGGGCCAACGTCCTGACTTTC
CASRSIAGANVLTF
>TRBV7-6|15|few|TRBJ1-1|NA
TGTGCCAGCAGCTCGACACAGGGTCCGAACACTGAAGCTTTCTTT
CASSSTQGPNTEAFF
>TRBV6-1|13|NA|TRBJ1-2|NA
TGTGCCAGCAGTGAAGCAGGGGCTGGTGGCTACACCTTC
CASSEAGAGGYTF
>TRBV2|14|NA|TRBJ2-7|TRBD1
TGTGCCAGCAGTGAAAGACAGGGAAACTACGAGCAGTACTTC
CASSERQGNYEQYF
>TRBV6-5|14|NA|TRBJ2-7|NA
TGTGCCAGCAGTTACTCTCTGGGCTTCTACGAGCAGTACTTC
CASSYSLGFYEQYF
>TRBV6-5|15|few|TRBJ1-6|NA
TGTGCCAGCAGCGCAACTCCCCTTGACAGTTCACCCCTCCACTTT
CASSATPLDSSPLHF
>TRBV19|15|many|TRBJ1-2|NA
TGTGCCAGTAGTATAGATCATCGAGGCAGGGGAGGCTACACCTTC
CASSIDHRGRGGYTF
>TRBV7-6|15|NA|TRBJ1-6|NA
TGTGCCAGCAGCCGAACCGGACTTTATAATTCACCCCTCCACTTT
CASSRTGLYNSPLHF
>TRBV5-1|13|NA|TRBJ2-7|NA
TGCGCCAGCAGCTTGTTACAGGACTACGAGCAGTACTTC
CASSLLQDYEQYF
>TRBV30|14|NA|TRBJ1-4|TRBD1
TGTGCCTGGAGTGTACAGGGGTCCGGTGAAAAACTGTTTTTT
CAWSVQGSGEKLFF
>TRBV28|13|few|TRBJ2-7|TRBD1
TGTGCCAGCAGTCGCGGACAGGGCTACGAGCAGTACTTC
CASSRGQGYEQYF
>TRBV7-9|14|NA|TRBJ2-4|NA
TGTGCCAGCAGCTTAGAACAGGTTAAAAACATTCAGTACTTC
CASSLEQVKNIQYF
>TRBV27|13|NA|TRBJ1-5|NA
TGTGCCAGCAGTTTATCCCGGAATCAGCCCCAGCATTTT
CASSLSRNQPQHF
>TRBV15|12|NA|TRBJ1-5|NA
TGTGCCACCAGCAGGGGGAGACAGCCCCAGCATTTT
CATSRGRQPQHF
>TRBV13|14|NA|TRBJ1-3|NA
TGTGCCAGCAGCAACAGTACCTCTGGAAACACCATATATTTT
CASSNSTSGNTIYF
>TRBV4-2|17|NA|TRBJ2-2|TRBD1
TGTGCCAGCAGCCCCCAACCGGGACAGGGGTACACCGGGGAGCTGTTTTTT
CASSPQPGQGYTGELFF
>TRBV6-1|16|NA|TRBJ2-3|TRBD2
TGTGCCAGCAGTGAACCTATAGCGGGGGGCACAGATACGCAGTATTTT
CASSEPIAGGTDTQYF
>TRBV19|15|once|TRBJ1-3|NA
TGTGCCAGTAGTATTCTAGGAACGGTCGGAAACACCATATATTTT
CASSILGTVGNTIYF
>TRBV5-4|14|NA|TRBJ2-7|TRBD2
TGTGCCAGCAGCCATCTAGCGGCCTTAAACGAGCAGTACTTC
CASSHLAALNEQYF
>TRBV2|15|NA|TRBJ1-5|TRBD1
TGTGCCAGCAGGGACAGGGGTGAAGGCAATCAGCCCCAGCATTTT
CASRDRGEGNQPQHF
>TRBV6-5|14|NA|TRBJ2-3|TRBD2
TGTGCCAGCAGTTTAGCGGGGGGCCCGGATACGCAGTATTTT
CASSLAGGPDTQYF
>TRBV2|14|once|TRBJ1-1|TRBD1
TGTGCCAGCAGCGGGACAGGGATGAACACTGAAGCTTTCTTT
CASSGTGMNTEAFF
>TRBV13|14|NA|TRBJ1-1|TRBD1
TGTGCCAGCAGCCCCGGACAGGGCCGCACTGAAGCTTTCTTT
CASSPGQGRTEAFF
>TRBV6-1|15|NA|TRBJ1-1|NA
TGTGCCAGCAGTGAACCCAGGTTCATGAACACTGAAGCTTTCTTT
CASSEPRFMNTEAFF
>TRBV12-3/TRBV12-4|13|NA|TRBJ1-1|NA
TGTGCCAGCAGTCGGGGTTTTCTCACTGAAGCTTTCTTT
CASSRGFLTEAFF
>TRBV5-5|14|NA|TRBJ2-7|TRBD1
TGTGCCAGCAGCATGGGACAGGGGGCGTACGAGCAGTACTTC
CASSMGQGAYEQYF
>TRBV6-2/TRBV6-3|14|NA|TRBJ2-7|TRBD1
TGTGCCAGCAGTAATCCGGGACAGACGTACGAGCAGTACTTC
CASSNPGQTYEQYF
>TRBV7-9|13|NA|TRBJ2-7|NA
TGTGCCAGCAGCCCTTTAGCCGCCTACGAGCAGTACTTC
CASSPLAAYEQYF
>TRBV9|13|NA|TRBJ1-1|NA
TGTGCCAGCAGCCCAGACCAGGGTACTGAAGCTTTCTTT
CASSPDQGTEAFF
>TRBV3-1/TRBV3-2|15|few|TRBJ2-3|TRBD2
TGTGCCAGCAGCCAAACTAGCGGGGGCACAGATACGCAGTATTTT
CASSQTSGGTDTQYF
>TRBV6-5|13|NA|TRBJ1-1|TRBD1
TGTGCCAGCAGCGCGGGACAGGCCACCGAAGCTTTCTTT
CASSAGQATEAFF
>TRBV27|15|NA|TRBJ2-1|TRBD1
TGTGCCAGCAGGGAAACAGGGGGAAGCTACAATGAGCAGTTCTTC
CASRETGGSYNEQFF
>TRBV27|15|NA|TRBJ1-6|NA
TGTGCCAGCAGTAACCGGGACAACTATAATTCACCCCTCCACTTT
CASSNRDNYNSPLHF
>TRBV2|15|NA|TRBJ1-2|TRBD1
TGTGCCAGCAGTGAAGAGGAGGGGGCAGTTTATGGCTACACCTTC
CASSEEEGAVYGYTF
>TRBV11-2|15|NA|TRBJ1-1|NA
TGTGCCAGCAGCTCATACATGGGGGGGAACACTGAAGCTTTCTTT
CASSSYMGGNTEAFF
>TRBV9|15|once|TRBJ2-7|NA
TGTGCCAGCAGCGTAGACAGTGCACACTCCTACGAGCAGTACTTC
CASSVDSAHSYEQYF
>TRBV19|15|NA|TRBJ2-7|TRBD1
TGTGCCAGTAGTATATGGGACAGGGGCCCCTACGAGCAGTACTTC
CASSIWDRGPYEQYF
>TRBV2|13|few|TRBJ2-5|NA
TGTGCCAGCGTAAGGGGTCCGCAAGAGACCCAGTACTTC
CASVRGPQETQYF
>TRBV21-1|18|NA|TRBJ1-2|NA
TGTGCCAGCAGCAATCCATGGCATGACAGCCTGCTTAACTATGGCTACACCTTC
CASSNPWHDSLLNYGYTF
>TRBV5-1|13|NA|TRBJ2-7|NA
TGCGCCAGCAGCTTCGGTAGCGACTACGAGCAGTACTTC
CASSFGSDYEQYF
>TRBV12-5|13|NA|TRBJ2-7|TRBD2
TGTGCTAGTGGCCAGAGCGGGGGGCACGAGCAGTACTTC
CASGQSGGHEQYF
>TRBV5-5|19|NA|TRBJ2-6|TRBD1
TGTGCCAGCAGCTACAACCCCGGGACAGGTAGCTCTGGGGCCAACGTCCTGACTTTC
CASSYNPGTGSSGANVLTF
>TRBV7-2|15|NA|TRBJ1-2|TRBD1
TGTGCCAGCAGCTCACCGGGACAGGGCCTTTATGGCTACACCTTC
CASSSPGQGLYGYTF
>TRBV4-1|16|NA|TRBJ1-2|TRBD1
TGCGCCAGCAGCCCTATAGGACAGGGGTACAGCTATGGCTACACCTTC
CASSPIGQGYSYGYTF
>TRBV6-5|15|NA|TRBJ2-3|TRBD2
TGTGCCAGCAGTTACGAACGGGGGGGCCCAGATACGCAGTATTTT
CASSYERGGPDTQYF
>TRBV7-3|14|NA|TRBJ2-1|NA
TGTGCCAGCAGTCAGGAGGCGATGGACAATGAGCAGTTCTTC
CASSQEAMDNEQFF
>TRBV4-1|17|once|TRBJ2-3|TRBD2
TGCGCCAGCAGCCACCCCGGGACTAGCGGGGGCACAGATACGCAGTATTTT
CASSHPGTSGGTDTQYF